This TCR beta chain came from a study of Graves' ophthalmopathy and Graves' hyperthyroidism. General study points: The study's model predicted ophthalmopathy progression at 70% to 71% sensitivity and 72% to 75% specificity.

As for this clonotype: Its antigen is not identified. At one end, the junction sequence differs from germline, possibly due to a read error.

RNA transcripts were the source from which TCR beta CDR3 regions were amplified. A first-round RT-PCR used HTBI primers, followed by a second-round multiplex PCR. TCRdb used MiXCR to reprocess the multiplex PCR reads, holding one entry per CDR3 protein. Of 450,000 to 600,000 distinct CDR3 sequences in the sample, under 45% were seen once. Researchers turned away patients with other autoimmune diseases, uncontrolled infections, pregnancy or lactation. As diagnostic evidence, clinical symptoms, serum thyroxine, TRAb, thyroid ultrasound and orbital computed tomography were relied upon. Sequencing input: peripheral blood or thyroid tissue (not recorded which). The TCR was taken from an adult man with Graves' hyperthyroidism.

CDR3 loop: CAIRESGHVNTGELIF. The CDR3 DNA reads TGTGCCATCAGAGAGTCGGGACACGTCAACACCGGGGAGCTGATTTTT. The chain recombines TRBV10-3 with TRBJ2-2; D possibly corresponds to TRBD1 (6 bases). There are 16 residues in the CDR3. Germline CDR1 and CDR2: ENHRY and SYGVKD.